This T cell receptor (beta chain) was captured by sequencing in a study of T cell responses to AZD1222 COVID-19 vaccine. Whole-study results and caveats: Clonal diversity was possibly underestimated, and the donors were mostly white British, with more females. Dominant CD4 TCR responses targeted spike regions 160-218 and 743-854. Only a handful of AZD1222 recipients, more than five in all, had baseline seropositivity. Repertoires were sampled only after the peak T cell response.

Libraries were prepared by immunoSEQ multiplex PCR; TCRdb keeps only in-frame clonotypes and omits some of them. The sample lists 90,000 to 100,000 clones; 70% to 90% were seen once. Concerning this clone itself: Its cognate antigen is unknown.

Trimming removed 3 bases from V and 0 bases from J, with 8 bases in between. The CDR3 loop spans 14 amino acids. Per germline, CDR1 LNHNV and CDR2 YYDKDF (reference sequence). The receptor comes from an adult in good health. Sample: peripheral blood, taken on day 0 of AZD1222 vaccination. The rearrangement uses TRBV15 and TRBJ1-1; D gene unclear. CDR3 in amino acids: CATSREPMNTEAFF. Here the CDR3 DNA reads TGTGCCACCAGCAGGGAACCCATGAACACTGAAGCTTTCTTT. The full variable domain, its missing parts supplied by reference TRBV15 and TRBJ1-1, is DAMVIQNPRYQVTQFGKPVTLSCSQTLNHNVMYWYQQKSSQAPKLLFHYYDKDFNNEADTPDNFQSRRPNTSFCFLDIRSPGLGDTAMYLCATSREPMNTEAFFGQGTRLTVV.